Below are 24 T cell receptor beta chains sequenced from a single sample in a study of blood T cell repertoires in COVID-19. Method: immunoSEQ multiplex PCR; TCRdb's copy keeps in-frame clones and lacks some. The table lists tens of thousands of clones, roughly 77% of them singletons, with roughly 45% in the top ten. The sample was peripheral blood. These TCRs come from a man in his sixties or seventies with active or convalescent COVID-19.

This clone was seen a handful of times. This chain uses TRBV2 with TRBJ1-2; 7 nucleotides agree with TRBD1. This CDR3 has 13 residues. Trimming at V came to 5 bases and at J to 2 bases, leaving 2 bases not matched to a gene. CDR1 and CDR2 (germline): SNHLY, FYNNEI. The CDR3 loop is CASSIQGNYGYTF. For the CDR3, the DNA is TGTGCCAGCAGTATACAGGGGAACTATGGCTACACCTTC.

This chain connects TRBV6-7 to TRBJ2-3, with 10 bases that match TRBD2. TRBV6-7 is noted as an ORF with a role that remains uncertain. This CDR3 comprises 15 residues. V trimming: 1 base; J trimming: 8 bases; junction bases outside the gene matches: 6. In DNA form, the CDR3 reads TGTGCCAGCAGTTACTGGAAGCGGGGGGGCTTTACGCAGTATTTT. Amino acids: CASSYWKRGGFTQYF.

The CDR3 bases are TGTGCCAGCTCAGCCACAGGACCAACGGAAGCTTTCTTT. It specifies CASSATGPTEAFF. The chain joins TRBV18 to TRBJ1-1; TRBD1 is a possible D gene (5 bases). V shed 5 bases and J shed 8 bases, with 15 bases lying between them. CDR1 is KGHSH and CDR2 is LQKENI in the germline V gene. The CDR3 loop spans 13 amino acids.

The V call is TRBV5-4, the J call TRBJ2-2, with D perhaps TRBD1 (5 bases). The CDR3 contains 15 residues. Trimming stripped 0 bases from V and 3 bases from J, with 9 bases between. Germline-derived CDR1 and CDR2 are SGHNT and YYREEE (reference sequence). CDR3 coding DNA: TGTGCCAGCAGCTTGGGGACATGGCACACCGGGGAGCTGTTTTTT. It specifies CASSLGTWHTGELFF.

The genes are TRBV2 and TRBJ2-7, with a weak D call TRBD1 (6 bases). The CDR3 sequence is 14 residues long. The V end lost 7 bases, the J end lost 3 bases, and 16 bases lay between the germline ends. Germline V gene data show CDR1 as SNHLY and CDR2 as FYNNEI. The CDR3 sequence: CASKPGAANYEQYF. The CDR3 DNA reads as TGTGCCAGCAAACCAGGGGCTGCTAACTACGAGCAGTACTTC.

The DNA for the CDR3 is TGCAGCGTTGAAGGTTTGGGTAGCCGGTTGAGGTACGAGCAGTACTTC. Translated, it gives CSVEGLGSRLRYEQYF. The gene calls are TRBV29-1 and TRBJ2-7; D ambiguous. The length of the CDR3 is 16 residues. V was clipped by 1 base and J by 4 bases, with 20 bases between them. CDR1 SQVTM and CDR2 ANQGSEA come from the germline V gene.

This clone was counted a single time. The V call is TRBV25-1, the J call TRBJ1-2; D is unclear. The length of the CDR3 is 13 residues. Germline V gives CDR1 MGHDK, CDR2 SYGVNS. Trimming removed 5 bases from V and 8 bases from J, with 15 bases in between. The CDR3 here is CASSFGDVRGYTF. Here the CDR3 DNA reads TGTGCCAGCAGTTTCGGGGATGTGAGGGGCTACACCTTC.

This sequence joins TRBV7-6 and TRBJ1-2; TRBD1 is a possible D gene (5 bases). CDR1 and CDR2 from the germline V gene are SGHVS and FNYEAQ. CDR3 length: 13 amino acids. V lost 3 bases to trimming and J lost 6 bases, with 11 bases between them. CDR3 loop: CASSLPQGNGYTF. CDR3 nucleotide sequence: TGTGCCAGCAGCTTGCCCCAGGGTAATGGCTACACCTTC.

The V call is TRBV12-5, the J call TRBJ1-2, with D perhaps matching TRBD1 (6 bases). Per the germline V gene, CDR1 is LGHNT and CDR2 is FRNRAP. The CDR3 extends over 14 amino acids. The V end was cut by 5 bases, the J end by 2 bases, with 12 bases between. CDR3 region: CASGPPTGNYGYTF. CDR3 coding DNA: TGTGCTAGTGGTCCGCCCACAGGGAACTATGGCTACACCTTC.

The chain links TRBV6-2 or TRBV6-3 to TRBJ2-7; 7 positions match TRBD2. This CDR3 is built from 16 residues. Germline V lookup: CDR1 MNHEY, CDR2 SVGEGT. V shed 2 bases, J shed 0 bases, and the junction held 7 bases outside the gene matches. In DNA, the CDR3 is TGTGCCAGCAGTTACCGAGCGGGACTTAGCTCCTACGAGCAGTACTTC. Amino acid sequence: CASSYRAGLSSYEQYF.

This clone turned up a few times. The chain employs TRBV6-2 or TRBV6-3 and TRBJ2-7; 10 positions match TRBD1. The trim removed 6 bases at V and 2 bases at J, leaving 7 bases unmatched. Germline CDR1 MNHEY, CDR2 SVGEGT. This CDR3 comprises 15 residues. Here the CDR3 DNA reads TGTGCCAGCAGCCAGGACAGGGGGGCTCCCTACGAGCAGTACTTC. It encodes CASSQDRGAPYEQYF.

The chain combines TRBV7-3 with TRBJ1-1; 7 bases agree with TRBD1. V trimming: 0 bases; J trimming: 1 base; junction bases outside the gene matches: 5. Looked up from germline, CDR1 is SGHTA and CDR2 is FQGTGA. The CDR3 is 16 residues long. The CDR3 DNA sequence: TGTGCCAGCAGCTTAACAGGGGGACAGTCGAACACTGAAGCTTTCTTT. Its translation is CASSLTGGQSNTEAFF.

V is TRBV5-1 and J is TRBJ2-2, with 10 bases aligning to TRBD2. Germline V gives CDR1 SGHRS, CDR2 YFSETQ. The V segment lost 1 base and the J segment 2 bases; nucleotides outside the gene matches: 14. CDR3 length equals 20 residues. The CDR3 bases are TGCGCCAGCAGCTTGAGGTTAATGTCTAGCGGGGGACACAACACCGGGGAGCTGTTTTTT. The encoded protein is CASSLRLMSSGGHNTGELFF.

This chain connects TRBV20-1 to TRBJ2-4; 12 bases map to TRBD2. The CDR3 runs 19 residues. Trimming took 3 bases from V and 2 from J; bases not matched to a gene: 14. The V gene's germline CDR1 is DFQATT and CDR2 SNEGSKA (reference sequence). CDR3 DNA: TGCAGTGCTAGTCTACAAGGACTAGCGGGGCACGTACCCAAAAACATTCAGTACTTC. As protein: CSASLQGLAGHVPKNIQYF.

The J gene is TRBJ1-2, the V gene TRBV5-1; TRBD1 agrees at 7 bases. After removal of 4 bases from V and 3 bases from J, the junction contained 12 bases not matched to a gene. The CDR3 runs to 16 residues. Germline-derived CDR1 and CDR2 are SGHRS and YFSETQ. CDR3 protein: CASSPWGDRLDYGYTF. In nucleotides, the CDR3 is TGCGCCAGCAGCCCGTGGGGGGACAGACTAGACTATGGCTACACCTTC.

The chain employs TRBV4-3 and TRBJ1-1; D is uncertain. The V and J ends lost 1 base and 9 bases respectively, with 9 bases between them. Germline V gene sequence: CDR1 LGHNA, CDR2 YSLEER. The CDR3 has 12 amino acids. The CDR3 coding sequence is TGCGCCAGCAGCCAAGTGAGCGGTAAAGCTTTCTTT. Protein sequence: CASSQVSGKAFF.

The chain employs TRBV5-4 and TRBJ2-7; 12 bases map to TRBD2. From germline, CDR1 is SGHNT and CDR2 YYREEE (reference sequence). The CDR3 consists of 16 residues. The V gene end was trimmed by 3 bases and the J gene end by 2 bases; junction bases not matched to a gene: 6. This CDR3 reads CASSSGLAGSTYEQYF. CDR3 nucleotide sequence: TGTGCCAGCAGCTCCGGACTAGCGGGGAGTACCTACGAGCAGTACTTC.

The CDR3: CASSPPYLGQGGNEQFF. Written as DNA, the CDR3 is TGTGCCAGCTCACCACCTTATCTAGGACAGGGAGGCAATGAGCAGTTCTTC. The chain links TRBV18 to TRBJ2-1, with 8 bases matching TRBD1. Trimming removed 0 bases from V and 6 bases from J; junction bases left unmatched: 10. The length of the CDR3 is 17 residues. Germline V CDR1 and CDR2: KGHSH, LQKENI. The full variable domain, with the rest looked up from reference TRBV18 and TRBJ2-1, is NAGVMQNPRHLVRRRGQEARLRCSPMKGHSHVYWYRQLPEEGLKFMVYLQKENIIDESGMPKERFSAEFPKEGPSILRIQQVVRGDSAAYFCASSPPYLGQGGNEQFFGPGTRLTVL.

This chain connects TRBV19 to TRBJ2-3; 11 bases fit TRBD1. The CDR3 length is 15 residues. Germline-derived CDR1 and CDR2 are LNHDA and SQIVND (reference sequence). V trimming: 3 bases; J trimming: 5 bases; junction bases outside the gene matches: 4. The CDR3 here is CASSMDRGHGDTQYF. The CDR3 DNA follows: TGTGCCAGTAGTATGGACAGGGGGCATGGAGATACGCAGTATTTT.

The chain employs TRBV6-2 or TRBV6-3 and TRBJ2-7, with 9 bases matching TRBD1. The V and J ends lost 6 bases and 3 bases, in that order; junction bases with no gene match: 12. The CDR3 has 16 amino acids. In germline, CDR1 is MNHEY, CDR2 SVGEGT. CDR3 region: CASSDVAGQGIYEQYF. In nucleotides, the CDR3 is TGTGCCAGCAGCGACGTCGCTGGACAGGGGATCTACGAGCAGTACTTC.

The chain combines TRBV28 with TRBJ1-2; 7 nucleotides agree with TRBD1. Germline loops: CDR1 MDHEN, CDR2 SYDVKM. The V and J ends lost 7 bases and 5 bases, in that order; junction bases with no gene match: 10. There are 14 residues in the CDR3. CDR3 in amino acids: CASIEDRFKYGYTF. In nucleotides, the CDR3 is TGTGCCAGCATCGAGGACAGGTTTAAATATGGCTACACCTTC.

V usage is TRBV11-3 and J usage is TRBJ1-3; 7 nucleotides line up with TRBD1. Losses at the gene ends were 1 base for V and 2 bases for J; bases not matched to a gene: 8. Germline V CDR1 and CDR2: SGHNT, YENEEA. This CDR3 has 17 residues. CDR3 residues: CASSLGLTGDAGNTIYF. The CDR3 DNA reads as TGTGCCAGCAGCTTAGGCCTCACAGGGGACGCTGGAAACACCATATATTTT.

The V and J genes are TRBV7-9 and TRBJ2-3; perhaps TRBD2 as D (5 bases). V lost 1 base, J lost 5 bases, and 10 bases lay in between. In germline, CDR1 is SEHNR, CDR2 FQNEAQ (reference sequence). The CDR3 extends over 14 amino acids. The CDR3 coding sequence is TGTGCCAGCAGCTTAGAATCTAGCCTAGATACGCAGTATTTT. It is translated as CASSLESSLDTQYF.

V is TRBV7-9 and J is TRBJ2-2; D might be TRBD2 (5 bases). V gave up 2 bases and J gave up 2 bases, with 6 bases separating them. This CDR3 region has 14 residues. Germline CDR1 reads SEHNR; CDR2 reads FQNEAQ (reference sequence). CDR3 loop: CASSLRGNTGELFF. The CDR3 nucleotides are TGTGCCAGCAGCTTACGGGGTAACACCGGGGAGCTGTTTTTT. The variable domain in full, completed from reference TRBV7-9 and TRBJ2-2, reads DTGVSQNPRHKITKRGQNVTFRCDPISEHNRLYWYRQTLGQGPEFLTYFQNEAQLEKSRLLSDRFSAERPKGSFSTLEIQRTEQGDSAMYLCASSLRGNTGELFFGEGSRLTVL.